This TCR beta chain is drawn from a study of T-cell reconstitution after alpha-beta-depleted transplantation in children. Preparing the TCRbeta library involved the use of unique molecular identifiers. TCRdb processed the PCR reads anew with MiXCR; each CDR3 protein has one entry. Of 750,000 to 950,000 distinct CDR3 sequences listed, roughly 16% are singletons. This CDR3 is built from 14 residues. The germline V and J ends were trimmed by 0 bases and 6 bases, with 8 bases remaining between them. CDR1 is MGHRA and CDR2 is YSYEKL in the germline V gene. Concerning this clonotype itself: What it recognizes is unknown.

General study points: T-cell counts and diversity at one year post-transplant came mainly from newly produced T cells.

This chain uses TRBV4-1 with TRBJ2-2; D ambiguous. The TCR sequence derives from a male patient under 18 who had a stem cell transplant for acute lymphoblastic leukemia, so the T cells may come from the graft donor. Sample: PBMCs, mostly from graft donor cells, taken 360 days after TCRalphabeta/CD19-depleted stem cell transplant. CDR3 sequence: CASSQDPDPGELFF. CDR3 nucleotide sequence: TGCGCCAGCAGCCAAGATCCTGACCCCGGGGAGCTGTTTTTT.